The present T cell receptor (beta chain) was sequenced within a study of shared clonotypes between healthy human individuals. Trimming shortened V by 5 bases and J by 12 bases, and 17 bases separated the two germline ends. This CDR3 is 13 amino acids long. Germline V gene data show CDR1 as SEHNR and CDR2 as FQNEAQ (reference sequence). Assay used: immunoSEQ multiplex PCR; TCRdb lists only in-frame clones, some missing. The top ten clones hold approximately 0.95% of a sample with over 950,000 clones, roughly 80% of them seen once. The chain employs TRBV7-9 and TRBJ2-1; the D gene is possibly TRBD2 (5 bases). The sample consisted of memory CD4+ T cells from PBMCs. The subset was: CD45RA-negative fraction. The origin of this receptor is a young man in good health. Some clones in this sample may be carry-over from other donors' samples. In DNA, the CDR3 is TGTGCCAGCAGCGCTAACGGGGTTTTTGGGCAGTTCTTC. It is translated as CASSANGVFGQFF.